Here is one T cell receptor beta chain with its context. The antigen is not known. This specimen comes from a study of T-cell memory formation after mild COVID-19. Study observations and caveats: Most CD4+ clones that shrank were in CM and EM, while CD8+ ones turned up in EMRA.

Trimming shortened V by 5 bases and J by 8 bases, and 16 bases separated the two germline ends. Germline V gene sequence: CDR1 MNHEY, CDR2 SVGAGI. The length of the CDR3 is 14 residues. Researchers used 5'RACE with constant-segment primers to make TCR alpha and TCR beta cDNA libraries that carry sample barcodes and UMIs. TCRdb recomputed calls from the 5' RACE reads with MiXCR, one row per CDR3 protein. Here the sample spans around 420,000 distinct CDR3 sequences, 20% to 25% being singletons. The sequenced material came from PBMCs or a T cell subset sorted from them (not recorded which). The clonotype originates from an adult woman who had mild COVID-19 (a few samples of this study predate the infection). Cell type and time point are not known. This rearrangement joins TRBV6-5 to TRBJ2-1, with D perhaps TRBD2 (6 bases). CDR3 amino acids: CASSPLRDSDEQFF. Here the CDR3 DNA reads TGTGCCAGCAGTCCCCTTCGGGACTCGGATGAGCAGTTCTTC.